The 23 T cell receptor beta chains in this list originate from one sample, sequenced in a study of blood T cell repertoires in COVID-19. The assay was immunoSEQ multiplex PCR, and TCRdb's table has in-frame clones only and misses some. The sample has around 150,000 clones; approximately 80% are singletons. The material sequenced was peripheral blood. The receptors derive from a man aged 55 to 70 with acute or convalescent COVID-19.

The gene calls are TRBV29-1 and TRBJ1-1; 11 nucleotides match TRBD1. Germline V CDR1 and CDR2: SQVTM, ANQGSEA. V was pared by 2 bases and J by 9 bases, with 11 bases of the junction left unmatched. The CDR3 covers 15 residues. CDR3: CSVEMPDRGRGKAFF. The CDR3, as DNA: TGCAGCGTTGAAATGCCGGACAGGGGGCGCGGTAAAGCTTTCTTT.

The V gene is TRBV11-2, the J gene TRBJ1-5, with 8 positions matching TRBD1. CDR3 size: 16 residues. The germline gives CDR1 SGHAT, CDR2 FQNNGV. J was trimmed by 2 bases and V by 4 bases; bases with no gene match: 7. CDR3 protein: CASSSGQGRGNQPQHF. Here the CDR3 DNA reads TGTGCCAGCAGCTCCGGACAGGGTAGGGGCAATCAGCCCCAGCATTTT. Complete variable domain (other parts from reference TRBV11-2 and TRBJ1-5): EAGVAQSPRYKIIEKRQSVAFWCNPISGHATLYWYQQILGQGPKLLIQFQNNGVVDDSQLPKDRFSAERLKGVDSTLKIQPAKLEDSAVYLCASSSGQGRGNQPQHFGDGTRLSIL.

V gene TRBV10-2 combines with J gene TRBJ1-1; D uncertain. The CDR3 length is 13 residues. V lost 7 bases and J lost 0, with 9 bases in between. Germline CDR1 WSHSY, CDR2 SAAADI. CDR3 residues: CASTQLMNTEAFF. CDR3 nucleotides: TGCGCCAGCACACAGCTCATGAACACTGAAGCTTTCTTT.

This chain links TRBV6-2 or TRBV6-3 with TRBJ2-2; 8 bases agree with TRBD1. The germline V gene encodes CDR1 MNHEY and CDR2 SVGEGT. V was pared by 6 bases and J by 2 bases, with 5 bases of the junction left unmatched. The CDR3 totals 15 residues. For the CDR3, the DNA is TGTGCCAGCAGCCTATCAGGGGGCAACACCGGGGAGCTGTTTTTT. Its translation is CASSLSGGNTGELFF.

A single count supports this clone. Here the CDR3 reads CASRGGADTEAFF. In nucleotides, the CDR3 is TGTGCCAGCAGAGGAGGGGCGGACACTGAAGCTTTCTTT. V gene TRBV5-8 combines with J gene TRBJ1-1, with TRBD1 as a possible D gene (5 bases). CDR1 is SGHTS and CDR2 is YDEGEE in the germline V gene. This CDR3 region has 13 residues. V dropped 5 bases and J dropped 3 bases, with 11 bases sitting between them.

At least ten counts were recorded for this clone. The J gene is TRBJ1-2, the V gene TRBV6-5; a weak D match, TRBD1 (5 bases). Between the trimmed V and J ends, which lost 6 bases and 5 bases, there was a span of 10 bases. This CDR3 region has 12 residues. Germline lookup yields CDR1 MNHEY and CDR2 SVGAGI. This CDR3 is CASRGLHYGYTF. In DNA form, the CDR3 reads TGTGCCAGCAGGGGACTCCATTATGGCTACACCTTC.

V usage is TRBV6-5 and J usage is TRBJ2-6; perhaps TRBD1 as D (6 bases). Germline CDR1 reads MNHEY; CDR2 reads SVGAGI. V was clipped by 6 bases and J by 1 base, with 10 bases between them. The CDR3 loop spans 15 amino acids. The CDR3 DNA sequence: TGTGCCAGCAGCCTTCAGGGGTCTGGGGCCAACGTCCTGACTTTC. It encodes CASSLQGSGANVLTF.

The chain carries TRBV5-1 and TRBJ1-3; maybe TRBD1 (5 bases). V shed 0 bases and J shed 2 bases, with 9 bases lying between them. The CDR3 is 15 amino acids. Germline CDR1 reads SGHRS; CDR2 reads YFSETQ. The CDR3 loop reads CASSLAGMAGNTIYF. The CDR3 DNA sequence: TGCGCCAGCAGCTTGGCAGGGATGGCTGGAAACACCATATATTTT.

The gene calls are TRBV19 and TRBJ1-1, with TRBD1 matching over 10 bases. The germline CDR1 and CDR2 sequences are LNHDA and SQIVND (reference sequence). J gave up 7 bases and V 2 bases, and 19 bases lay outside the gene matches. There are 19 residues in the CDR3. The CDR3, as DNA: TGTGCCAGTAGTATATCGTCCCGGGACAGGGGATACAGAACAGGTGAAGCTTTCTTT. Amino acids: CASSISSRDRGYRTGEAFF.

The chain has TRBV2 and TRBJ1-1, with 8 bases matching TRBD1. The J segment lost 3 bases and the V segment lost 5 bases, leaving 2 bases of the junction unmatched. Germline values: CDR1 SNHLY, CDR2 FYNNEI. The length of the CDR3 is 13 residues. The CDR3 sequence: CASSFRGHTEAFF. In DNA form, the CDR3 reads TGTGCCAGCAGTTTCAGGGGGCACACTGAAGCTTTCTTT.

The V and J genes are TRBV6-2 or TRBV6-3 and TRBJ2-5; 10 bases are shared with TRBD2. The V and J ends lost 0 bases and 5 bases, in that order; junction bases with no gene match: 9. The CDR3 is made up of 17 amino acids. Germline V gene sequence: CDR1 MNHEY, CDR2 SVGEGT. CDR3 region: CASSYSFSTSGAETQYF. CDR3 coding DNA: TGTGCCAGCAGTTACTCGTTTTCAACTAGCGGGGCGGAGACCCAGTACTTC.

The chain uses TRBV19 and TRBJ2-7, with 7 bases aligning to TRBD1. CDR1 and CDR2 from the germline V gene are LNHDA and SQIVND (reference sequence). The length of the CDR3 is 14 residues. V dropped 3 bases and J dropped 3; count of bases not matched to a gene: 5. This CDR3 is CASSMRPGGYEQYF. CDR3 nucleotides: TGTGCCAGTAGTATGAGGCCAGGGGGCTACGAGCAGTACTTC.

This chain uses TRBV11-2 with TRBJ2-7; D is perhaps TRBD1 (6 bases). Per germline, CDR1 SGHAT and CDR2 FQNNGV. The V and J ends lost 1 base and 4 bases respectively, with 14 bases between them. CDR3 length: 15 amino acids. As DNA, the CDR3 is TGTGCCAGCAGCTTAGCAGGGGATTTTAGGTACGAGCAGTACTTC. This encodes CASSLAGDFRYEQYF.

The chain links TRBV30 to TRBJ2-3; the D is unclear. V was clipped by 0 bases and J by 2 bases, with 6 bases between them. Germline V CDR1 and CDR2: GTSNPN, SVGIG (reference sequence). This CDR3 contains 13 residues. The CDR3 DNA sequence: TGTGCCTGGAGTGTAACTAACACAGATACGCAGTATTTT. As protein: CAWSVTNTDTQYF.

The V call is TRBV30, the J call TRBJ1-5, with TRBD1 matching over 12 bases. The V gene's germline CDR1 is GTSNPN and CDR2 SVGIG (reference sequence). Germline trimming cut 1 base from V and 4 bases from J; bases unmatched to any gene: 2. The length of the CDR3 is 15 residues. CDR3 in DNA: TGTGCCTGGAGTGGGGGACAGGGGGCGAATCAGCCCCAGCATTTT. Its protein product is CAWSGGQGANQPQHF.

The chain is built from TRBV7-8 and TRBJ2-3; D is perhaps TRBD2 (5 bases). From germline, CDR1 is SGHVS and CDR2 FQNEAQ. The CDR3 spans 15 residues. Trimming cost V 5 bases and J 0 bases, with 12 bases left between them. The CDR3, as DNA: TGTGCCAGCAGCCTATGGGAGCGGAGCACAGATACGCAGTATTTT. This translates into CASSLWERSTDTQYF.

The chain joins TRBV19 to TRBJ1-1, with 8 bases that match TRBD1. Germline V gene sequence: CDR1 LNHDA, CDR2 SQIVND (reference sequence). After removal of 6 bases from V and 4 bases from J, the junction contained 4 bases not matched to a gene. The CDR3 extends over 13 amino acids. The CDR3 DNA reads TGTGCCAGTAGAGTAACAGGGGGCACTGAAGCTTTCTTT. This translates into CASRVTGGTEAFF.

The CDR3 nucleotides read TGTGCCAGCAGTGAAGCTGGCGGAGGCACCGGGGAGCTGTTTTTT. It translates to CASSEAGGGTGELFF. The chain is built from TRBV2 and TRBJ2-2; possibly TRBD2 for D (5 bases). Trimming stripped 0 bases from V and 4 bases from J, with 9 bases between. CDR3 size: 15 residues. Germline values: CDR1 SNHLY, CDR2 FYNNEI. Supplemented by reference TRBV2 and TRBJ2-2, the full variable domain reads EPEVTQTPSHQVTQMGQEVILRCVPISNHLYFYWYRQILGQKVEFLVSFYNNEISEKSEIFDDQFSVERPDGSNFTLKIRSTKLEDSAMYFCASSEAGGGTGELFFGEGSRLTVL.

The chain joins TRBV24-1 to TRBJ1-2, with 9 bases aligning to TRBD1. The CDR3 extends over 15 amino acids. Germline loops: CDR1 KGHDR, CDR2 SFDVKD. V shed 4 bases, J shed 2 bases, and the junction held 4 bases outside the gene matches. CDR3: CATSEYGQGNYGYTF. The CDR3 nucleotides read TGTGCCACCAGTGAGTACGGACAGGGGAACTATGGCTACACCTTC.

This chain uses TRBV27 with TRBJ1-1; TRBD1 matches 8 bases. Germline V CDR1 and CDR2: MNHEY, SMNVEV (reference sequence). J gave up 3 bases and V 4 bases, and 1 base lay outside the gene matches. The CDR3 has 13 residues. The CDR3 DNA follows: TGTGCCAGCAGTTGGGGACAGGACACTGAAGCTTTCTTT. It yields the protein CASSWGQDTEAFF.

This clone was detected once. The V gene is TRBV5-5, the J gene TRBJ2-1; maybe TRBD1 (6 bases). V lost 0 bases and J 4 bases, leaving 11 bases between the germline ends. This CDR3 is 15 amino acids long. Germline V lookup: CDR1 SGHKS, CDR2 YYEKEE (reference sequence). CDR3 amino acids: CASSLVGTTYNEQFF. The CDR3 nucleotides are TGTGCCAGCAGCTTGGTGGGGACAACTTACAATGAGCAGTTCTTC.

This chain links TRBV4-3 with TRBJ1-3; D remains unclear. V was cut by 4 bases and J by 2 bases, with 15 bases left in between. The CDR3 runs 16 residues. The germline CDR1 and CDR2 sequences are LGHNA and YSLEER. Here the CDR3 DNA reads TGCGCCAGCAGCCCCTGGACTTCTAGGACTGGAAACACCATATATTTT. It yields the protein CASSPWTSRTGNTIYF.

This rearrangement joins TRBV4-3 to TRBJ1-5; 7 nucleotides agree with TRBD1. Germline trimming cut 3 bases from V and 4 bases from J; bases unmatched to any gene: 0. Germline V CDR1 and CDR2: LGHNA, YSLEER. The CDR3 runs to 13 residues. The CDR3 loop is CASSQGQNQPQHF. Written as DNA, the CDR3 is TGCGCCAGCAGCCAGGGACAGAATCAGCCCCAGCATTTT.